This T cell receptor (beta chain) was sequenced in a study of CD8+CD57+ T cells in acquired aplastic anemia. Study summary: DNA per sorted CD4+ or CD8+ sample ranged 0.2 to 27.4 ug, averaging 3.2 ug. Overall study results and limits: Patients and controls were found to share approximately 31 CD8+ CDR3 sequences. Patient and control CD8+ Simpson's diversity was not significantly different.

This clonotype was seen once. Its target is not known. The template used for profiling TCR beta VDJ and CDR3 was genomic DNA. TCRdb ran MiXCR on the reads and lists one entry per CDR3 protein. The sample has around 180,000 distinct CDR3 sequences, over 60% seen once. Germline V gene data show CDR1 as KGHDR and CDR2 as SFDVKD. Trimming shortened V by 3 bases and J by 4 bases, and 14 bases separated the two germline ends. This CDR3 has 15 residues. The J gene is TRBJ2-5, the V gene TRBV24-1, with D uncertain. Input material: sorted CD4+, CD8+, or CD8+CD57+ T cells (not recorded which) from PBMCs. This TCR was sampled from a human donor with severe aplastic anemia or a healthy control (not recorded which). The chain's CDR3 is CATSDPQSFGETQYF. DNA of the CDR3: TGTGCCACCAGTGATCCCCAGAGTTTTGGAGAGACCCAGTACTTC.